This TCR beta chain originates from a study of cytomegalovirus exposure and HLA in healthy donors. Study-wide results and caveats: Specific recognition of CMV antigens was confirmed in vitro for a few chains (all CMV-associated).

This clone has only a few counts. Its antigen is undetermined. The data were produced by immunoSEQ multiplex PCR, yet TCRdb's version contains in-frame clones alone and is incomplete. The table includes about 160,000 clones, 80% to 85% detected once. This sequence originates from a man aged 25-40 years in good health and CMV-seropositive. Sequenced: PBMCs.

This CDR3 reads CASSLGPANYGYTF. In DNA, the CDR3 is TGCGCCAGCAGCTTGGGGCCCGCTAACTATGGCTACACCTTC. This chain connects TRBV5-1 to TRBJ1-2; the D is unclear. CDR1 and CDR2 (germline): SGHRS, YFSETQ. Trimming cost V 0 bases and J 0 bases, with 6 bases left between them. The length of the CDR3 is 14 residues.